This entry is about one T cell receptor (beta chain). This clonotype showed up many times. Its recognized antigen is unknown. Nothing much larger sits one base from this clone, and base qualities are not available. Receptor libraries were prepared by 5' RACE. TCRdb records NextSeq 500 as the sequencer. The TCR library protocol attached a unique molecular identifier to each TCR cDNA molecule to allow correction of PCR and sequencing errors. Turning to the authors' computational methods: TCR identification, UMI-based error correction and CDR3 extraction were performed with Decombinator tools. Expanded TCRs were defined as those above a frequency of 2 per 1,000, corresponding to the top 1% of the tumor frequency distribution. Rényi diversity was computed with the R vegan package after subsampling each repertoire 100 times to 5,000 TCRs. To build CDR3 similarity networks, amino acid triplet string-kernel similarity was used, and CDR3s were connected when their pairwise similarity was above 0.82. TCRdb reprocessing: public reads trimmed at Q25 with fastp, clones called with MiXCR, in-frame beta chains kept. Identical CDR3 protein sequences are pooled into one entry, listed with their most common genes and DNA. It is TCRdb's table, rather than the study itself, that gives the V and J calls and clone size. The sample includes some 10,000 distinct CDR3 sequences, with about 9.4% observed a single time. The leading ten clones occupy about 34% of the sample.

The sample comes from a study of spatial heterogeneity in lung cancer (dated 2019 in TCRdb). Concerning the study at large: Samples were obtained from 70 to 85 patients with early-stage, untreated non-small cell lung cancer from the lung TRACERx cohort. Follow-up PBMC samples were sequenced whenever the samples were available, and the median time to follow-up was around 2 years after resection. Beta-chain transcripts were consistently detected in greater numbers than alpha-chain transcripts, which likely reflected higher beta-chain transcript abundance. In the raw uncorrected reads, each unique combination of TCR and UMI appeared more than ten times on average. In non-small cell lung cancer, the study quantitatively compared TCR alpha and beta repertoires across several tumor regions, matched nontumor lung, and blood. The study linked features of the TCR repertoire to counts of nonsynonymous mutations, which were determined by whole-exome sequencing of tumor tissue. Both alpha and beta chains were TCR-sequenced in approximately 200 tumor regions, around 65 matched nontumor lung samples and over 55 PBMC samples obtained at surgery. Overall results and qualifications from the work: Additional single-cell paired TCR alpha and beta sequencing was considered necessary to confirm, at a functional level, the hypothesis that regional TCRs recognize regional mutations. Ubiquitous expanded tumor TCRs were detected in blood more often at tumor resection than at routine follow-up. Only approximately 13 patients were included in comparisons of baseline and follow-up blood repertoires.

The sample's time point label, decoded: blood at routine non-recurrence follow-up after resection. Without any cell sorting, TCR sequencing was performed on whole RNA extracted either from tumor and nontumor lung tissue or from cryopreserved PBMC samples. A patient was chosen for TCR sequencing only when enough RNA was available from at least two tumor regions. V loses 1 base of germline sequence and J loses 6 bases, and the interval between the two ends is 10 bases. From its cysteine to its phenylalanine, the CDR3 spans 14 amino acids. The retained sequence is limited to the CDR3, 42 bases, with the frame set at the first base. The germline V gene (reference sequence) supplies CDR1 MNHEY and CDR2 SMNVEV.

The chain is encoded by TRBV27 joined to TRBJ1-5; TRBD1 might be the D gene, on 5 matching bases. This sequence was found in a female donor with early-stage non-small cell lung cancer. Sequenced here: PBMCs, sampled at follow-up. The DNA is TGTGCCAGCAGTTTATTCCGGGGCGCTCAGCCCCAGCATTTT. This codes for CASSLFRGAQPQHF.